A single sample is the source of the 28 T cell receptor beta chains below, sequenced in a study of T cell clonality in common variable immunodeficiency. This table comes from immunoSEQ multiplex PCR, and its TCRdb copy is limited to in-frame clones, with some not included. Singletons are absent from the sample, which has approximately 46,000 clones. The sample was peripheral blood mononuclear cells. These receptors all come from a person aged 18-70 years in good health.

Many counts were recorded for this clone. The read terminates 3 residues ahead of where the CDR3 ends, so the germline J gene completes it. The genes are TRBV9 and TRBJ1-2; D might be TRBD1 (6 bases). The CDR3 has 15 residues. The ends were cut back, 3 bases at V and 4 bases at J, with 16 bases in the middle. Germline CDR1 and CDR2: SGDLS and YYNGEE. The DNA read from the CDR3 is TGTGCCAGCAGCGGAGCAGGCAGGGGTAGCTATGGC. Protein: CASSGAGRGSYG. The complete CDR3 sequence is CASSGAGRGSYGYTF.

This clone was seen at least ten times. The CDR3 sequence is CASSADRAYYGYTF. Incomplete CDR3 DNA: TGTGCCAGCAGTGCCGACAGGGCTTACTATGGC. The chain is built from TRBV2 and TRBJ1-2; 7 bases map to TRBD1. The CDR3 end is not reached by the read, which stops 3 residues before it; the germline J gene fills it in. Germline values: CDR1 SNHLY, CDR2 FYNNEI. This CDR3 has 14 amino acids. Trimming removed 4 bases from V and 3 bases from J; junction bases left unmatched: 5.

Points on this clone: The read halts 3 residues ahead of the CDR3 end, with the missing end drawn from the germline J gene. The chain joins TRBV7-9 to TRBJ1-1; D is uncertain. The CDR3 is 11 residues long. The V gene's germline CDR1 is SEHNR and CDR2 FQNEAQ (reference sequence). The CDR3 bases that were read are TGTGCCAGCAGTTACGAGCCACTG. Protein: CASSYEPL. The entire CDR3 protein reads CASSYEPLAFF.

This clone came up a few times. The read ends 3 residues early relative to the CDR3; the germline J gene fills the gap. The chain recombines TRBV7-8 with TRBJ2-1; 10 bases map to TRBD2. The length of the CDR3 is 16 residues. Germline assignment: CDR1 SGHVS and CDR2 FQNEAQ. V lost 1 base and J lost 4; bases outside the gene matches: 4. The CDR3 sequence: CASSLGERGGYNEQFF. The CDR3 bases that were read are TGTGCCAGCAGCTTAGGGGAGCGGGGGGGGTACAATGAG.

This clone was detected a few times. An end of the junction differs from the germline gene, which may be a read error. The CDR3 end falls 3 residues outside the read, so it is completed with the germline J gene. The chain employs TRBV2 and TRBJ2-3, with 10 bases that match TRBD2. Germline V gene data show CDR1 as SNHLY and CDR2 as FYNNEI. The CDR3 totals 15 residues. CDR3 residues: CASTLAGGRSETQYF. CDR3 bases read: TGTGCCAGCACCTTAGCGGGGGGTCGCTCAGAGACG. Full variable domain (rest looked up from reference TRBV2 and TRBJ2-3): EPEVTQTPSHQVTQMGQEVILRCVPISNHLYFYWYRQILGQKVEFLVSFYNNEISEKSEIFDDQFSVERPDGSNFTLKIRSTKLEDSAMYFCASTLAGGRSETQYFGPGTRLTVL.

This clone showed up many times. The CDR3 goes on 3 residues after the read ends, and that part is filled in from the germline J gene. The chain couples TRBV7-2 to TRBJ1-2; D remains unclear. Deletions cut 1 base from V and 6 bases from J, with 9 bases between. Germline V CDR1 and CDR2: SGHTA, FQGNSA. This CDR3 has 13 amino acids. The sequenced CDR3 bases are TGTGCCAGCAGCTTAGAGGCGGGGAATGGC. Amino acid sequence: CASSLEAGNG. The full CDR3 sequence reads CASSLEAGNGYTF.

This clone was picked up many times. The DNA ends 3 residues before the CDR3 does, and the rest of the CDR3 is filled in from the germline J gene. V usage is TRBV2 and J usage is TRBJ1-6, with TRBD1 as a possible D gene (5 bases). The CDR3 runs to 13 residues. Germline V lookup: CDR1 SNHLY, CDR2 FYNNEI. V dropped 7 bases and J dropped 12 bases, with 16 bases sitting between them. CDR3 DNA (partial): TGTGCCAGCAAAGGGGAAAGTCGGGAACCC. Protein sequence: CASKGESREP. From start to end, the CDR3 is CASKGESREPLHF.

This clone was detected ten times or more. Read coverage stops 3 residues before the CDR3 terminus; the germline J gene supplies the remainder. V and J are TRBV29-1 and TRBJ1-1, with TRBD1 identical over 7 bases. CDR3 length: 14 residues. After removal of 6 bases from V and 1 base from J, the junction contained 8 bases not matched to a gene. Germline loops: CDR1 SQVTM, CDR2 ANQGSEA. The CDR3 reads CSVRGPTGNTEAFF. CDR3 DNA, as far as it was read: TGCAGCGTAAGGGGGCCGACAGGGAACACTGAA.

Ten or more counts support this clone. The CDR3 end lies 3 residues beyond the end of the read and is filled in from the germline J gene. The rearrangement links TRBV7-2 to TRBJ2-1; 7 nucleotides line up with TRBD2. CDR1 and CDR2 (germline): SGHTA, FQGNSA. This CDR3 region has 14 residues. V gave up 5 bases and J gave up 3 bases; unmatched junction bases: 4. The CDR3 DNA, read in part, is TGTGCCAGCAGCATGACTAGCAGCTACAATGAG. This codes for CASSMTSSYNE. The full CDR3 is CASSMTSSYNEQFF.

As for this clone: Compared with germline, one end of the junction differs, possibly owing to a read error. The read falls 3 residues short of the CDR3 end, and the missing part is taken from the germline J gene. This chain joins TRBV7-2 and TRBJ2-2; 13 bases match TRBD2. The germline CDR1 and CDR2 sequences are SGHTA and FQGNSA. The CDR3 runs 14 residues. The chain's CDR3 is CASSLSRTSGGLFF. CDR3 DNA, as far as it was read: TGTGCCAGCAGCTTAAGTCGGACTAGCGGGGGG.

The sample holds many counts of this clone. The read ends 3 residues shy of where the CDR3 ends; the end is completed using the germline J gene. This rearrangement joins TRBV29-1 to TRBJ1-2; TRBD1 is a possible D gene (6 bases). The CDR3 covers 13 residues. V was trimmed by 7 bases and J by 0 bases, leaving 12 bases between them. Germline V gene lookup returns CDR1 SQVTM and CDR2 ANQGSEA. The CDR3 protein is CSAATGTNYGYTF. The sequenced part of the CDR3 DNA is TGCAGCGCCGCGACAGGAACTAACTATGGC.

This clone was seen at least ten times. Sequencing ends 3 residues short of the CDR3 end; the germline J gene provides the rest. The V call is TRBV9, the J call TRBJ1-1; TRBD1 might be the D (6 bases). Germline values: CDR1 SGDLS, CDR2 YYNGEE. Trimming took off 5 bases at V and 2 bases at J, with 13 bases between the two ends. The CDR3 extends over 14 amino acids. CDR3 residues: CASRAQGSNTEAFF. The sequenced CDR3 bases are TGTGCCAGCAGGGCACAGGGCTCCAACACTGAA. Full variable domain (remainder filled in from reference TRBV9 and TRBJ1-1): DSGVTQTPKHLITATGQRVTLRCSPRSGDLSVYWYQQSLDQGLQFLIQYYNGEERAKGNILERFSAQQFPDLHSELNLSSLELGDSALYFCASRAQGSNTEAFFGQGTRLTVV.

Details on this clone: The CDR3 goes on 3 residues after the read ends, and that part is filled in from the germline J gene. The rearrangement links TRBV29-1 to TRBJ2-7, with a possible D match to TRBD1 (6 bases). V dropped 6 bases and J dropped 0 bases, with 15 bases sitting between them. Per the germline V gene, CDR1 is SQVTM and CDR2 is ANQGSEA. This CDR3 contains 14 residues. The sequenced CDR3 bases are TGCAGCGTCGAAAGCAGGGGATACTCCTACGAG. It specifies CSVESRGYSYE. The complete CDR3 sequence is CSVESRGYSYEQYF.

Only a few counts were recorded for this clone. With the read ending 3 residues before the CDR3 end, the germline J gene is used to fill in that end. The chain combines TRBV5-6 with TRBJ1-1; 10 bases map to TRBD1. Germline loops: CDR1 SGHDT, CDR2 YYEEEE. The CDR3 spans 15 residues. Trimming cost V 3 bases and J 4 bases; bases outside gene matches: 6. The chain's CDR3 is CASSWGQGLRTEAFF. Incomplete CDR3 DNA: TGTGCCAGCAGCTGGGGACAGGGGTTACGCACTGAA.

This clone was picked up many times. The read finishes 3 residues shy of the CDR3 end, and the germline J gene is used to complete it. The chain is built from TRBV5-1 and TRBJ1-2, with TRBD1 matching 7 bases. CDR3 length: 13 residues. The trim removed 8 bases at V and 2 bases at J, leaving 6 bases unmatched. Germline V lookup: CDR1 SGHRS, CDR2 YFSETQ. CDR3 amino acids: CASGTEGNYGYTF. Incomplete CDR3 DNA: TGCGCCAGTGGGACAGAGGGAAACTATGGC.

This clone was observed many times. The read ends 3 residues early relative to the CDR3; the germline J gene fills the gap. The chain joins TRBV11-2 to TRBJ1-4; 11 bases match TRBD1. Germline-derived CDR1 and CDR2 are SGHAT and FQNNGV. Germline trimming cut 1 base from V and 10 bases from J; bases unmatched to any gene: 2. This CDR3 is built from 14 residues. The chain's CDR3 is CASSLGGTGGKLFF. The CDR3 bases that were read are TGTGCCAGCAGCTTAGGGGGGACAGGGGGAAAA.

This clone was seen more than once but under ten times. The read halts 3 residues ahead of the CDR3 end, with the missing end drawn from the germline J gene. This chain connects TRBV19 to TRBJ2-3; perhaps D is TRBD1 or TRBD2 (5 bases each). This CDR3 has 13 amino acids. Germline CDR1 reads LNHDA; CDR2 reads SQIVND (reference sequence). The CDR3 protein is CASSIGGDQPQYF. Partial CDR3 DNA: TGTGCCAGTAGTATAGGAGGGGATCAGCCG.

This clone was picked up many times. Sequencing ends 3 residues short of the CDR3 end; the germline J gene provides the rest. The rearrangement joins TRBV11-2 to TRBJ1-6, with D unclear. Deletions cut 7 bases from V and 2 bases from J, with 3 bases between. Germline V gives CDR1 SGHAT, CDR2 FQNNGV. The CDR3 contains 12 residues. The sequenced CDR3 bases are TGTGCCAGCAAGGCCTATAATTCACCC. Residues: CASKAYNSP. The complete CDR3 reads CASKAYNSPLHF.

This clone was counted ten times or more. The junction departs from germline at one end; a sequencing error may be responsible. The read ends 3 residues shy of where the CDR3 ends; the end is completed using the germline J gene. V is TRBV4-2 and J is TRBJ2-3; 12 nucleotides line up with TRBD2. The germline gives CDR1 LGHNA, CDR2 YNFKEQ. The CDR3 loop spans 18 amino acids. The covered CDR3 bases are TGCGCCAGCAGCCAAGATACCACTAGCGGGGGGCACACAGATACG. As protein: CASSQDTTSGGHTDT. In full, the CDR3 reads CASSQDTTSGGHTDTQYF.

In this sample, this clone turned up many times. The CDR3 end lies 3 residues beyond the end of the read and is filled in from the germline J gene. The gene calls are TRBV13 and TRBJ2-1; 9 nucleotides align to TRBD2. The CDR3 runs to 16 residues. After removal of 5 bases from V and 7 bases from J, the junction contained 12 bases not matched to a gene. Germline V CDR1 and CDR2: PRHDT, FYEKMQ (reference sequence). CDR3 DNA (partial): TGTGCCAGCAGCGCCTCTGCGCGGGGGGGCCTTAATGAG. Amino acid sequence: CASSASARGGLNE. The whole CDR3 protein is CASSASARGGLNEQFF.

This clone has at least ten counts. The CDR3 here is CAISVPGSNTGELFF. Incomplete CDR3 DNA: TGTGCCATCAGTGTCCCCGGGTCCAACACCGGGGAG. The V call is TRBV10-3, the J call TRBJ2-2; no firm D call. Read coverage stops 3 residues before the CDR3 terminus; the germline J gene supplies the remainder. The V gene's germline CDR1 is ENHRY and CDR2 SYGVKD. The CDR3 consists of 15 residues. V was shortened by 4 bases and J by 2 bases, with 11 bases between the two germline ends.

Many counts were recorded for this clone. The CDR3 end is not reached by the read, which stops 3 residues before it; the germline J gene fills it in. The gene calls are TRBV7-2 and TRBJ2-2; D perhaps matches TRBD2 (6 bases). V dropped 6 bases and J dropped 5 bases, with 16 bases sitting between them. Germline V CDR1 and CDR2: SGHTA, FQGNSA. The CDR3 sequence is 15 residues long. Partial CDR3 DNA: TGTGCCAGCAGTCTTGTGGGGGGTATTACCGGGGAG. Its protein product is CASSLVGGITGE. The complete CDR3 reads CASSLVGGITGELFF.

The sample holds many counts of this clone. From the germline J gene comes the end of the CDR3, since the read stops 3 residues before it. The chain carries TRBV5-1 and TRBJ2-3, with TRBD2 matching over 8 bases. This CDR3 is built from 17 residues. Germline V lookup: CDR1 SGHRS, CDR2 YFSETQ. Unmatched junction bases numbered 10, after V lost 2 bases and J lost 2 bases. The CDR3 spells CASSLQRSGGATDTQYF. The covered CDR3 bases are TGCGCCAGCAGCTTACAAAGGAGCGGGGGAGCCACAGATACG. Full variable domain (missing parts from reference TRBV5-1 and TRBJ2-3): KAGVTQTPRYLIKTRGQQVTLSCSPISGHRSVSWYQQTPGQGLQFLFEYFSETQRNKGNFPGRFSGRQFSNSRSEMNVSTLELGDSALYLCASSLQRSGGATDTQYFGPGTRLTVL.

This clone occurred many times. Coverage ceases 3 residues before the CDR3 finishes, and the germline J gene fills in the end. This rearrangement joins TRBV28 to TRBJ2-7; TRBD1 agrees at 9 bases. This CDR3 region has 14 residues. Germline-derived CDR1 and CDR2 are MDHEN and SYDVKM. V lost 6 bases and J lost 5; bases outside the gene matches: 8. The sequenced CDR3 bases are TGTGCCAGCAGACTACTGGGACAGGGCAACGAG. Amino acid sequence: CASRLLGQGNE. The CDR3 in full is CASRLLGQGNEQYF. The whole variable domain, remainder taken from reference TRBV28 and TRBJ2-7, is DVKVTQSSRYLVKRTGEKVFLECVQDMDHENMFWYRQDPGLGLRLIYFSYDVKMKEKGDIPEGYSVSREKKERFSLILESASTNQTSMYLCASRLLGQGNEQYFGPGTRLTVT.

This clone was counted ten times or more. Coverage ceases 3 residues before the CDR3 finishes, and the germline J gene fills in the end. J is TRBJ1-1 and V is TRBV6-2 or TRBV6-3, with 10 positions matching TRBD1. V lost 4 bases to trimming and J lost 1 base; unmatched junction nucleotides: 6. The CDR3 consists of 16 residues. CDR1 and CDR2 (germline): MNHEY, SVGEGT. CDR3 residues: CASSSDRGRGNTEAFF. CDR3 DNA (partial): TGTGCCAGCAGTTCCGACAGGGGGCGCGGGAACACTGAA.

This clone was seen only a few times. One end of the junction varies from germline; a read error may be responsible. Sequencing ends 3 residues short of the CDR3 end; the germline J gene provides the rest. Distinct nucleotide sequences in the sample also encode this CDR3. The genes are TRBV7-2 and TRBJ2-3; D gene unclear. CDR1 and CDR2 from the germline V gene are SGHTA and FQGNSA. The CDR3 covers 15 residues. The sequenced part of the CDR3 DNA is TGTGCCAGCAGCTTCCGAGCCCTGGGCACAGACACG. Its translation is CASSFRALGTDT. The whole CDR3 sequence reads CASSFRALGTDTQYF.

The table lists this clone with many counts. Read sequence stops 3 residues before the CDR3 end, and the germline J gene provides the missing end. The chain uses TRBV18 and TRBJ1-4; a weak D match, TRBD1 (6 bases). The V and J ends lost 5 bases and 4 bases respectively, with 11 bases between them. Germline CDR1 and CDR2: KGHSH and LQKENI. The CDR3 covers 14 residues. The covered CDR3 bases are TGTGCCAGCTCAGCACAGGGTGGTAATGAAAAA. Translation: CASSAQGGNEK. The CDR3 in its entirety is CASSAQGGNEKLFF.

This clone was recorded at least ten times. The read terminates 3 residues ahead of where the CDR3 ends, so the germline J gene completes it. This rearrangement joins TRBV30 to TRBJ1-5; unclear D gene. The V end lost 3 bases, the J end lost 8 bases, and 11 bases lay between the germline ends. CDR3 length: 12 amino acids. The V gene's germline CDR1 is GTSNPN and CDR2 SVGIG (reference sequence). The CDR3 protein is CAWSGEGKPQHF. CDR3 DNA, as far as it was read: TGTGCCTGGAGCGGGGAGGGTAAGCCC.